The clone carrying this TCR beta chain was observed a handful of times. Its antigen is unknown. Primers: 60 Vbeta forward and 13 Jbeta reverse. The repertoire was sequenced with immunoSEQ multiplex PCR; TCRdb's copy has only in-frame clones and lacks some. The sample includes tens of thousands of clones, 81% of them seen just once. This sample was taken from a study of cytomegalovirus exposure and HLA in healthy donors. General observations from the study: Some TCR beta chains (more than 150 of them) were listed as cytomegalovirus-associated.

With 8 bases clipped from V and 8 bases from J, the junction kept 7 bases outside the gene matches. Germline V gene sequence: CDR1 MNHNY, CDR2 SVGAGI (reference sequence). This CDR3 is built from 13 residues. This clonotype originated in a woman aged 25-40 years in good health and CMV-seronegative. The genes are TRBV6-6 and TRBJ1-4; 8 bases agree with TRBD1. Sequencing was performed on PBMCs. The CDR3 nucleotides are TGTGCCAGCCGGCAGGGGGCAGGGGAAAAACTGTTTTTT. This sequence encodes CASRQGAGEKLFF.